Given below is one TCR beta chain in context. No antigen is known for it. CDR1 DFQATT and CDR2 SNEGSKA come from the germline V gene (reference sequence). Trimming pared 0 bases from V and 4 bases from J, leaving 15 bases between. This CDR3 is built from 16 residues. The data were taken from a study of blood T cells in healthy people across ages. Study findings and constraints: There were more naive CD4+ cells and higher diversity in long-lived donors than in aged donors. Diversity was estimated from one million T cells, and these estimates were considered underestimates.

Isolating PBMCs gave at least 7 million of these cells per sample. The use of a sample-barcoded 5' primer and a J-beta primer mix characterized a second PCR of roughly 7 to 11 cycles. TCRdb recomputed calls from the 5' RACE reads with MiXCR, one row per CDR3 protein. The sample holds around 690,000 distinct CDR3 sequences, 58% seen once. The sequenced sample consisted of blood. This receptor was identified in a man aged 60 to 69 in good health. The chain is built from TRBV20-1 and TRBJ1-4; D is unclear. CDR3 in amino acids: CSARDLGAGNNEKLFF. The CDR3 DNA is TGCAGTGCTAGAGATCTTGGCGCCGGGAATAATGAAAAACTGTTTTTT.